This T cell receptor beta chain was captured by sequencing in a study of T cell responses to AZD1222 COVID-19 vaccine. Study-wide points: Most donors were white British, females outnumbered males, and clonal diversity was possibly underestimated. Baseline seropositivity characterized only a handful of AZD1222 recipients.

The method was immunoSEQ multiplex PCR; TCRdb's version includes in-frame clones alone and lacks a portion of them. Here the sample spans 150,000 to 200,000 clones, roughly 86% being singletons. A note on this clone: Antigen specificity is unknown.

The V gene end was trimmed by 7 bases and the J gene end by 8 bases; junction bases not matched to a gene: 14. This CDR3 has 14 amino acids. CDR1 and CDR2 from the germline V gene are SQVTM and ANQGSEA. V and J are TRBV29-1 and TRBJ2-1; 7 bases map to TRBD1. The TCR was taken from an adult in good health. This specimen consisted of peripheral blood, obtained on day 0 of AZD1222 vaccination. The CDR3 protein is CSGDSVPLGDEQFF. CDR3 DNA sequence: TGCAGCGGGGACAGCGTCCCCCTCGGTGATGAGCAGTTCTTC.